This T cell receptor beta chain appears in the sequencing data of a study of regulatory T cells in long-lasting Graves disease. Notes on the study in general: Fewer public clonotypes were shared by new patients (roughly 910) than by persistent patients (2,741).

Through Arm-PCR of CDR3 regions and iRepertoire HTBI primers, TCR beta libraries were built. Each CDR3 protein is one row after TCRdb ran MiXCR on the multiplex PCR reads. Of hundreds of thousands of distinct CDR3 sequences in the sample, about 16% were seen once. This CDR3 spans 11 amino acids. Germline V gene sequence: CDR1 DFQATT, CDR2 SNEGSKA (reference sequence). Trimming cost V 1 base and J 9 bases, with 9 bases left between them. This clonotype was detected many times. Antigen unknown. This sample's time point: newly diagnosed GD, antithyroid drugs for less than 3 months. PBMCs were the source of the RNA used for TCR sequencing. Enrollment of patients was through an endocrinology department in Xi'an, China. The same data also contributed to another study, on T cells in Graves' hyperthyroidism and ophthalmopathy.

Material: peripheral blood mononuclear cells (PBMCs), obtained at new diagnosis, from a patient treated with antithyroid drugs. The chain is built from TRBV20-1 and TRBJ2-5; D might be TRBD2 (6 bases). This TCR was recovered from a woman in her twenties or thirties with Graves disease. CDR3 coding DNA: TGCAGTGCTAGAGCCCGGAGGGCCCAGTACTTC. It codes for CSARARRAQYF.